Described below is a single TCR beta chain sequence and its context. Its antigen is as yet unknown. From the 5' RACE reads, TCRdb called clonotypes with MiXCR, one entry per CDR3 protein. The sample yields 430,000 or so distinct CDR3 sequences, around 24% seen once. CDR1 and CDR2 from the germline V gene are SQVTM and ANQGSEA. The CDR3 loop spans 11 amino acids. V lost 5 bases and J lost 5, with 10 bases in between. This record comes from a study of identical twins. Study conclusions and caveats: Twin pairs had excess sharing that was weaker in beta out-of-frame sequences.

This same sample was also part of a study on T cells expressing NK-cell markers. As reported in that work: Repertoires of TCR beta were obtained from T cells sorted as CD3+CD56+NKG2C+, CD3+CD56+NKG2C- and CD3+CD56-NKG2C+. In a handful of donors, dominant clonotypes made up about 28.3-65% of CD3+CD56-NKG2C+ cells. It was still unclear whether expanded NKG2C+ T cell clones were HCMV specific.

The TCR comes from a woman younger than 35 in good health. The source material was CD4+ T cells sorted from blood. The V call is TRBV29-1, the J call TRBJ2-7; perhaps TRBD1 as D (6 bases). This chain's CDR3 is CSVLTGHEQYF. The DNA of the CDR3 is TGCAGCGTTCTAACAGGGCACGAGCAGTACTTC.